The source of this TCR beta chain is a study of blood T cell repertoires in COVID-19 (dated by TCRdb to about 2020). Regarding the research as a whole: Samples from collaborators originated in the United States, Italy and Spain and spanned both the acute and convalescent phases of COVID-19. Sample metadata almost always included a de-identified subject ID, COVID-19 status, age in years and sex. Where HLA class I and class II types were available, the types were taken from metadata supplied by the sample provider, not from assay-based typing. The dataset comprised deeply sampled blood TCRbeta repertoires from subjects exposed to, actively infected with, or recovered from COVID-19. Samples came from the ongoing ImmuneRACE study (first 160 participants) plus 1,254 subjects from 6 global collaborators. The prospective study material was composed of cDNA or gDNA derived from T cells, B-cell-depleted T cells, or PBMCs. The repertoires were released in a freely available public database intended as a resource for research on the immune response to SARS-CoV-2. The paper's findings and limits, for the study overall: The amount of clinical and demographic metadata varied by source and participant and was provided uncurated.

Sequences ENHRY (CDR1) and SYGVKD (CDR2) are obtained from the germline V gene. Trimming accounts for 5 bases at V and 0 bases at J, while the number of junction bases matched to no gene is 13. Reading from cysteine to phenylalanine, the CDR3 counts 18 amino acids. The retained sequence is limited to the CDR3, 54 bases, with the frame set at the first base. TCRbeta CDR3 regions were amplified from genomic DNA by means of the immunoSEQ Assay, a bias-controlled multiplex PCR. The published analysis was carried out like this. Within the assay, amplification of reference gene primers was used to estimate how many nucleated cells each sample contained. Sequence reads were collapsed and filtered to measure the absolute abundance of every unique TCRbeta CDR3 rearrangement. For each sample, productive Simpson clonality was calculated as the square root of Simpson's diversity index over productive rearrangements. TCRdb holds this immuneACCESS table with in-frame rearrangements only. Some clones are missing; in checked studies, unresolved V genes explain under half, and the rest has no known cause. V, J and clone size are those of that table, while D and trimming were read from the DNA. Present in this sample are approximately 430,000 clones, approximately 90% of which were seen just once. The ten largest account for 1.4% of the sample.

Each collaborating institution followed its own protocols to collect whole blood in K2EDTA tubes. For TCRbeta analysis, collaborators shipped samples as frozen whole blood, isolated PBMCs, or DNA extracted from either of those sample types. As for this clone: What antigen it recognizes has not been identified. Base qualities are not provided; no much larger clone lies one nucleotide away.

The sequencing input was peripheral blood. This receptor was taken from a woman in her twenties or thirties with active or convalescent COVID-19. The V gene is TRBV10-3 and the J gene is TRBJ2-7, with 10 middle bases fitting TRBD2. The CDR3 region: CAISSIPGLAPSSYEQYF. The nucleotides read TGTGCCATCAGTTCCATTCCGGGACTAGCGCCCAGCTCCTACGAGCAGTACTTC.